Sequencing of this T cell receptor beta chain was carried out in a study of blood T cell repertoires in COVID-19. Across the whole study: Both acute and convalescent COVID-19 samples were obtained from the United States, Italy and Spain. PBMCs, B-cell-depleted T cells, or T cells were the source of the cDNA or gDNA that made up the material.

Per the original methods: Scientists estimated how many nucleated cells there were by amplifying reference gene primers. Repertoires were generated with immunoSEQ multiplex PCR, while TCRdb's copy carries only in-frame clones and drops some. V and J calls and clone size follow that table, whereas D and trimming were derived from the DNA. The data show approximately 200,000 clones, 75% to 85% seen once. The receptor comes from a woman between 50 and 59 years old with acute or convalescent COVID-19. Sample: peripheral blood.

CDR3: CASSSGQGGYEQYF. CDR3 in DNA: TGTGCCAGCAGCTCGGGACAGGGGGGCTACGAGCAGTACTTC. V usage is TRBV11-3 and J usage is TRBJ2-7, with TRBD1 matching 11 bases. This CDR3 region has 14 residues. CDR1 and CDR2 (germline): SGHNT, YENEEA. After removal of 4 bases from V and 3 bases from J, the junction contained 2 bases not matched to a gene. The full variable domain, completed using reference TRBV11-3 and TRBJ2-7, is EAGVVQSPRYKIIEKKQPVAFWCNPISGHNTLYWYLQNLGQGPELLIRYENEEAVDDSQLPKDRFSAERLKGVDSTLKIQPAELGDSAVYLCASSSGQGGYEQYFGPGTRLTVT.